This T cell receptor (beta chain) was captured by sequencing in a study of cytomegalovirus exposure and HLA in healthy donors. PCR primers comprised 60 Vbeta and 13 Jbeta primers. Data came from immunoSEQ multiplex PCR; TCRdb stores just in-frame clones and leaves some out. Of approximately 140,000 clones in the sample, approximately 70% were seen once. What was sequenced was PBMCs. The clonotype comes from an older woman in good health and CMV-seronegative.

Here the CDR3 reads CASSPSYTDTQYF. CDR3 nucleotide sequence: TGTGCCAGCAGCCCGAGCTACACAGATACGCAGTATTTT. The chain recombines TRBV5-4 with TRBJ2-3; D not resolved. This CDR3 is 13 amino acids long. The V gene's germline CDR1 is SGHNT and CDR2 YYREEE (reference sequence). Trimming took 4 bases from V and 2 from J, leaving 8 bases between them. Full variable domain (rest looked up from reference TRBV5-4 and TRBJ2-3): ETGVTQSPTHLIKTRGQQVTLRCSSQSGHNTVSWYQQALGQGPQFIFQYYREEENGRGNFPPRFSGLQFPNYSSELNVNALELDDSALYLCASSPSYTDTQYFGPGTRLTVL.